The 10 T cell receptor beta chains in this list originate from one sample, sequenced in a study of control samples from healthy donors and cancer patients. The method was immunoSEQ multiplex PCR; TCRdb's version includes in-frame clones alone and lacks a portion of them. The table records approximately 100,000 clones, 85% to 90% of them present only once. The sequencing input was blood. These receptors were collected from a middle-aged woman in good health.

J is TRBJ1-1 and V is TRBV11-1, with unresolved D. Germline CDR1 reads SGHAT; CDR2 reads FQDESV (reference sequence). The CDR3 is made up of 17 amino acids. Trimming removed 0 bases from V and 5 bases from J, with 19 bases in between. The CDR3 DNA sequence: TGTGCCAGCAGCTTAGCCCCCCACACGGTACCTGAAACTGAAGCTTTCTTT. Translation gives CASSLAPHTVPETEAFF. Full variable domain (outside the CDR3, taken from reference TRBV11-1 and TRBJ1-1): EAEVAQSPRYKITEKSQAVAFWCDPISGHATLYWYRQILGQGPELLVQFQDESVVDDSQLPKDRFSAERLKGVDSTLKIQPAELGDSAMYLCASSLAPHTVPETEAFFGQGTRLTVV.

With regard to this clone: Other DNA variants within this sample encode the same CDR3. The V call is TRBV5-1, the J call TRBJ1-2; 8 bases are shared with TRBD1. The junction had 3 bases not matched to a gene; V was cut back by 0 bases and J by 2 bases. The CDR3 runs to 15 residues. Germline values: CDR1 SGHRS, CDR2 YFSETQ. The chain's CDR3 is CASSLGGTGNYGYTF. The CDR3, as DNA: TGCGCCAGCAGCTTGGGAGGGACAGGAAACTATGGCTACACCTTC. Looking up the rest from reference TRBV5-1 and TRBJ1-2 gives the full variable domain: KAGVTQTPRYLIKTRGQQVTLSCSPISGHRSVSWYQQTPGQGLQFLFEYFSETQRNKGNFPGRFSGRQFSNSRSEMNVSTLELGDSALYLCASSLGGTGNYGYTFGSGTRLTVV.

The rearrangement joins TRBV19 to TRBJ2-5; 9 bases are a match to TRBD1. The CDR3 loop spans 15 amino acids. V was clipped by 2 bases and J by 1 base; unmatched bases: 2. Germline V lookup: CDR1 LNHDA, CDR2 SQIVND (reference sequence). The CDR3 DNA reads TGTGCCAGTAGTATAAGGGACAGGGCCCAAGAGACCCAGTACTTC. It codes for CASSIRDRAQETQYF.

There are a few counts of this clone. The V gene is TRBV6-1, the J gene TRBJ2-7; TRBD1 might be the D (6 bases). Trimming removed 3 bases from V and 3 bases from J, with 9 bases in between. The CDR3 runs 13 residues. CDR1 and CDR2 from the germline V gene are MNHNS and SASEGT. The CDR3 DNA sequence: TGTGCCAGCAGTGACCGGGGACACTACGAGCAGTACTTC. It translates to CASSDRGHYEQYF.

The rearrangement uses TRBV19 and TRBJ1-2; D gene unclear. The CDR3 runs to 14 residues. Germline CDR1 LNHDA, CDR2 SQIVND (reference sequence). Trimming stripped 4 bases from V and 8 bases from J, with 17 bases between. The CDR3: CASSTSQVREGYTF. In DNA, the CDR3 is TGTGCCAGTAGTACATCCCAGGTGCGGGAGGGCTACACCTTC.

The rearrangement joins TRBV11-3 to TRBJ1-1; D call uncertain. Germline V gene lookup returns CDR1 SGHNT and CDR2 YENEEA. Trimming removed 1 base from V and 1 base from J, with 4 bases in between. This CDR3 has 13 residues. This CDR3 reads CASSLGGNTEAFF. CDR3 bases: TGTGCCAGCAGCTTAGGGGGGAACACTGAAGCTTTCTTT.

This chain links TRBV3-1 (or the pseudogene TRBV3-2) with TRBJ2-5; D is unresolved. V lost 0 bases to trimming and J lost 5 bases, with 13 bases between them. CDR3 length equals 15 residues. Germline V gene sequence: CDR1 LGHDT, CDR2 YNNKEL (reference sequence). The chain's CDR3 is CASSQDSTLGETQYF. The CDR3 bases are TGTGCCAGCAGCCAAGATAGTACCCTGGGGGAGACCCAGTACTTC.

The chain is built from TRBV28 and TRBJ1-6, with D possibly matching TRBD1 (6 bases). Germline assignment: CDR1 MDHEN and CDR2 SYDVKM. The CDR3 covers 16 residues. Trimming took 2 bases from V and 4 from J, leaving 12 bases between them. CDR3 region: CASSLTGAAYNSPLHF. CDR3 DNA sequence: TGTGCCAGCAGTTTAACGGGGGCAGCGTATAATTCACCCCTCCACTTT.

V usage is TRBV5-5 and J usage is TRBJ2-1, with D perhaps TRBD1 (5 bases). Germline CDR1 reads SGHKS; CDR2 reads YYEKEE (reference sequence). The length of the CDR3 is 13 residues. The germline V and J ends were trimmed by 0 bases and 8 bases, with 9 bases remaining between them. CDR3 residues: CASSLGRADEQFF. The CDR3 DNA reads as TGTGCCAGCAGCTTGGGCAGGGCCGATGAGCAGTTCTTC.

V gene TRBV4-3 combines with J gene TRBJ2-6; 7 bases are shared with TRBD1. V lost 2 bases, J lost 0 bases, and 7 bases stayed unmatched. The CDR3 is 18 residues long. The V gene's germline CDR1 is LGHNA and CDR2 YSLEER. DNA of the CDR3: TGCGCCAGCAGCCAACGTCCGGGACAGAGCTCTGGGGCCAACGTCCTGACTTTC. Translated: CASSQRPGQSSGANVLTF.